The clone carrying this T cell receptor beta chain was seen only a few times. CDR1 is MNHNY, CDR2 SVGAGI, per germline (reference sequence). V was clipped by 2 bases and J by 7 bases, with 15 bases between them. The CDR3 is made up of 15 amino acids. This specimen belongs to a study of T cells in Graves' hyperthyroidism and ophthalmopathy. The investigators amplified TCR beta CDR3 regions from RNA transcripts. The HTBI primer set served for first-round RT-PCR of the TCR CDR3. Via MiXCR, TCRdb re-called the multiplex PCR reads, giving one row per CDR3 protein. The sample lists 490,000 or so distinct CDR3 sequences; more than 15% were seen once.

The chain uses TRBV6-6 and TRBJ2-1, with D possibly TRBD1 on 7 matching bases. The sequencing input was blood. The TCR was taken from a woman in her twenties or thirties with Graves' ophthalmopathy. The CDR3 DNA follows: TGTGCCAGCAGTTACCGACAGGGTGCGGGAAATGAGCAGTTCTTC. Protein: CASSYRQGAGNEQFF.